This entry lists 7 T cell receptor beta chains sequenced from one sample in a study of response to subunit inactivated influenza vaccine. TCRdb independently ran MiXCR on the RT-PCR reads; one entry per CDR3 protein. This sample yields hundreds of thousands of distinct CDR3 sequences, of which 20% to 25% are seen a single time; 10% belongs to the top ten. The input for sequencing was PBMCs from blood, taken roughly 20 months after vaccination. The receptors were sampled from a man between 50 and 75 years old who received an inactivated influenza vaccine.

This clonotype was seen a few times. This rearrangement joins TRBV20-1 to TRBJ1-5; 8 positions agree with TRBD1. The CDR3 is 16 residues long. V lost 1 base to trimming and J lost 0 bases; unmatched junction nucleotides: 5. Germline lookup yields CDR1 DFQATT and CDR2 SNEGSKA (reference sequence). CDR3: CSARGTGTSSNQPQHF. CDR3 DNA sequence: TGCAGTGCTAGAGGGACAGGGACTTCTAGCAATCAGCCCCAGCATTTT.

There are a few counts of this clonotype. The rearrangement joins TRBV12-3 or TRBV12-4 to TRBJ1-2; 8 positions match TRBD1. Losses at the gene ends were 6 bases for V and 8 bases for J; bases not matched to a gene: 17. The CDR3 has 16 residues. DNA for the CDR3: TGTGCCAGCAGCGTGGGGACAGGCTTCCTTGGTGGAGGCTACACCTTC. As protein: CASSVGTGFLGGGYTF.

This sequence joins TRBV12-3 or TRBV12-4 and TRBJ1-5; D may be TRBD1 (5 bases). The V end was cut by 2 bases, the J end by 7 bases, with 12 bases between. The length of the CDR3 is 14 residues. The CDR3 reads CASSLSGTLQPQHF. CDR3 nucleotides: TGTGCCAGCAGTTTATCCGGGACTCTCCAGCCCCAGCATTTT.

In this sample, this clonotype turned up once. This rearrangement joins TRBV5-1 to TRBJ2-1; D unresolved. The V end lost 0 bases, the J end lost 5 bases, and 6 bases lay between the germline ends. The CDR3 totals 13 residues. Germline assignment: CDR1 SGHRS and CDR2 YFSETQ. CDR3 loop: CASSLDNNNEQFF. The CDR3 coding sequence is TGCGCCAGCAGCTTGGACAATAACAATGAGCAGTTCTTC.

This chain uses TRBV6-4 with TRBJ1-6; TRBD1 agrees at 8 bases. The CDR3 has 13 amino acids. Germline CDR1 reads MRHNA; CDR2 reads SNTAGT. J gave up 10 bases and V 5 bases, and 4 bases lay outside the gene matches. This CDR3 reads CASSRTGISPLHF. In DNA form, the CDR3 reads TGTGCCAGCAGTCGGACAGGGATATCACCCCTCCACTTT.

This clonotype showed up many times. This sequence joins TRBV21-1 and TRBJ1-2. TRBV21-1 is termed a pseudogene. This CDR3 has 15 amino acids. CDR3 nucleotides: TGTGCCAGCAGCAATGGCAGGGCTACTTCTAGCGGCTACACCTTC. This codes for CASSNGRATSSGYTF.

This clonotype was seen more than once but under ten times. The chain combines TRBV20-1 with TRBJ2-5; 11 bases map to TRBD2. This CDR3 comprises 13 residues. The germline CDR1 and CDR2 sequences are DFQATT and SNEGSKA (reference sequence). The junction had 5 bases not matched to a gene; V was cut back by 8 bases and J by 3 bases. The CDR3 DNA is TGCAGTCTCACTAGCGGGGGCAAAGAGACCCAGTACTTC. Translating it yields CSLTSGGKETQYF.